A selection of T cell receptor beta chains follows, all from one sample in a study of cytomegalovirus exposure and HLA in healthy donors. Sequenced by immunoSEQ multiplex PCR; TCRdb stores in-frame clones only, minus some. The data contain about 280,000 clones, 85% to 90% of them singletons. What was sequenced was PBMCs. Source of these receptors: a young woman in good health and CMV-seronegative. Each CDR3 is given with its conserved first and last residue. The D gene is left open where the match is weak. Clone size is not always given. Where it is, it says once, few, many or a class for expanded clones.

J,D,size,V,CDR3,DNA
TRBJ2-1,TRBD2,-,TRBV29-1,CSVTAGGGWNEQFF,TGCAGCGTGACCGCGGGAGGGGGCTGGAATGAGCAGTTCTTC
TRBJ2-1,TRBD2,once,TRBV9,CASSVGTSDNNEQFF,TGTGCCAGCAGCGTCGGGACTAGCGATAACAATGAGCAGTTCTTC
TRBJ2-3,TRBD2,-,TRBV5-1,CASTQAAVAGGPHTQYF,TGCGCCAGCACCCAAGCCGCGGTGGCGGGAGGGCCACATACGCAGTATTTT
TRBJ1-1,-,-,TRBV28,CASSLPGGTEAFF,TGTGCCAGCAGTTTACCGGGGGGCACTGAAGCTTTCTTT
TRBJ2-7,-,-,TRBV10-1,CASSRGPSYEQYF,TGCGCCAGCAGCAGGGGACCTTCCTACGAGCAGTACTTC
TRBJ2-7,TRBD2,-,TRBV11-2,CASSLGAGGHYEQYF,TGTGCCAGCAGCTTGGGAGCGGGAGGTCACTACGAGCAGTACTTC
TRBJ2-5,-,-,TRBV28,CASSEWGEVETQYF,TGTGCCAGCAGTGAGTGGGGGGAGGTGGAGACCCAGTACTTC
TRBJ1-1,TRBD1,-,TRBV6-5,CASRPTGGTEAFF,TGTGCCAGCAGACCGACAGGGGGCACTGAAGCTTTCTTT
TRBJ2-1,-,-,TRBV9,CASSVAEGYGQGGRDEQFF,TGTGCCAGCAGCGTAGCAGAGGGGTATGGGCAGGGGGGTAGGGATGAGCAGTTCTTC
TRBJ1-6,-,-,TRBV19,CASQTEINSPLHF,TGTGCCAGCCAGACAGAGATCAATTCACCCCTCCACTTT
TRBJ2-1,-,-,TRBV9,CASSVVGEETIQFF,TGTGCCAGCAGCGTAGTGGGGGAGGAGACTATTCAGTTCTTC
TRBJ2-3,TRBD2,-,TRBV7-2,CASSLEIRGSYHTDTQYF,TGTGCCAGCAGCTTAGAAATCCGCGGGAGTTATCACACAGATACGCAGTATTTT
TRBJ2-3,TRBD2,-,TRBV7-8,CASRTSGSLPDTQYF,TGTGCCAGCAGGACTAGCGGGAGTCTCCCAGATACGCAGTATTTT
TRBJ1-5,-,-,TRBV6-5,CASTPRGYSQPQHF,TGTGCCAGCACCCCGCGAGGGTACTCCCAGCCCCAGCATTTT
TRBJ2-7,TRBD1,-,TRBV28,CASSTWSPGQGSHEQYF,TGTGCCAGCAGTACTTGGAGCCCGGGACAGGGTAGCCACGAGCAGTACTTC
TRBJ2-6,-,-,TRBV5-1,CASRSPRTADSPAGANVLTF,TGCGCCAGCAGGTCCCCCCGGACAGCGGACTCCCCAGCTGGGGCCAACGTCCTGACTTTC
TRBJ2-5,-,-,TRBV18,CASSPLQDQRTQYF,TGTGCCAGCTCACCGCTGCAGGATCAGAGAACCCAGTACTTC
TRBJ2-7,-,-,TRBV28,CASSLGGRYEQYF,TGTGCCAGCAGTTTAGGTGGGAGATACGAGCAGTACTTC
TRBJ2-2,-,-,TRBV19,CASSPLRASTGELFF,TGTGCCAGTAGCCCTTTGAGAGCAAGCACCGGGGAGCTGTTTTTT
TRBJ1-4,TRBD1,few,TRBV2,CASSQTGTETEKLFF,TGTGCCAGCAGTCAAACAGGGACAGAGACCGAAAAACTGTTTTTT
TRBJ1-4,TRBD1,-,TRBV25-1,CASSAPGQAAEKLFF,TGTGCCAGCAGTGCCCCCGGACAGGCAGCTGAAAAACTGTTTTTT
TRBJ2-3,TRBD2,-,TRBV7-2,CASSLSGSRSDTQYF,TGTGCCAGCAGCTTGAGCGGGAGCAGGTCAGATACGCAGTATTTT
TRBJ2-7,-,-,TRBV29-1,CSVESGYEQYF,TGCAGCGTTGAGTCCGGGTACGAGCAGTACTTC
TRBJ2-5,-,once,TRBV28,CASSWGEEGGETQYF,TGTGCCAGCAGTTGGGGGGAGGAAGGAGGGGAGACCCAGTACTTC
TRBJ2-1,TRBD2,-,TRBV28,CASSPLAGSSYNEQFF,TGTGCCAGCAGCCCACTAGCGGGTAGCTCCTACAATGAGCAGTTCTTC
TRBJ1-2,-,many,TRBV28,CASSDPSGVRGYTF,TGTGCCAGCAGTGATCCCTCGGGGGTCCGTGGCTACACCTTC
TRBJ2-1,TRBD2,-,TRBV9,CASSVPSGRNEQFF,TGTGCCAGCAGCGTGCCTAGCGGGAGAAATGAGCAGTTCTTC
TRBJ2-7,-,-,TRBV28,CASKTETPYEQYF,TGTGCCAGCAAAACAGAGACCCCCTACGAGCAGTACTTC
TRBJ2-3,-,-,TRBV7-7,CASSLGLGGGADTQYF,TGTGCCAGCAGCTTGGGACTGGGCGGAGGGGCAGATACGCAGTATTTT
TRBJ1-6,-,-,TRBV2,CASSEASPLHF,TGTGCCAGCAGTGAGGCATCACCCCTCCACTTT
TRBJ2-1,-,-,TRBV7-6,CASSPLRENEQFF,TGTGCCAGCAGCCCCTTGAGGGAGAATGAGCAGTTCTTC
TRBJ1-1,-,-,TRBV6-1,CASSPGIFMNTEAFF,TGTGCCAGCAGTCCGGGGATATTCATGAACACTGAAGCTTTCTTT
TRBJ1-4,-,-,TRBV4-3,CASSQGGVSNEKLFF,TGCGCCAGCAGCCAAGGAGGTGTCTCTAATGAAAAACTGTTTTTT
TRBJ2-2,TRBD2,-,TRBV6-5,CASSFLAGGPPGELFF,TGTGCCAGCAGTTTTCTAGCGGGAGGTCCGCCCGGGGAGCTGTTTTTT
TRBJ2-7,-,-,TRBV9,CASSVAGRDYEQYF,TGTGCCAGCAGCGTAGCGGGCCGGGACTACGAGCAGTACTTC
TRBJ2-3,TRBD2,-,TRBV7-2,CASSSSRGLLRGRTDTQYF,TGTGCCAGCAGCTCCAGTCGGGGACTATTGCGGGGCCGCACAGATACGCAGTATTTT
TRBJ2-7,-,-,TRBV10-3,CAISELPREYEQYF,TGTGCCATCAGTGAGTTACCCCGGGAGTACGAGCAGTACTTC
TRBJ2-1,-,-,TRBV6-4,CASRLEGLSYNEQFF,TGTGCCAGCAGACTGGAGGGTCTCTCCTACAATGAGCAGTTCTTC
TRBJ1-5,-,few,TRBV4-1,CASSLSRNQPQHF,TGCGCCAGCAGCCTCTCTCGCAATCAGCCCCAGCATTTT
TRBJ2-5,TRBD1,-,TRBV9,CASNLAGQGEETQYF,TGTGCCAGCAACCTAGCGGGACAGGGGGAAGAGACCCAGTACTTC
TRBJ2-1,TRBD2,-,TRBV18,CASSPVTSGNYNEQFF,TGTGCCAGCTCACCGGTCACTAGCGGGAATTACAATGAGCAGTTCTTC
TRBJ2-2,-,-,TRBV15,CATSRDLTGELFF,TGTGCCACCAGCAGAGATCTCACAGGGGAGCTGTTTTTT
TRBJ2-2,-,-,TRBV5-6,CASSLPGFSNTGELFF,TGTGCCAGCAGCCTACCAGGGTTCTCGAACACCGGGGAGCTGTTTTTT
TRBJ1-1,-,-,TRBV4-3,CASSPGGDTEAFF,TGCGCCAGCAGCCCGGGGGGGGACACTGAAGCTTTCTTT
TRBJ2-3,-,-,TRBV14,CASSQEARGMDTQYF,TGTGCCAGCAGCCAAGAGGCTAGGGGAATGGATACGCAGTATTTT
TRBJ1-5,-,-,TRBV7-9,CASCPLTGNQPQHF,TGTGCCAGCTGTCCCCTTACGGGGAATCAGCCCCAGCATTTT
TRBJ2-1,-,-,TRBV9,CASSLAFSYNEQFF,TGTGCCAGCAGCCTAGCGTTTTCCTACAATGAGCAGTTCTTC
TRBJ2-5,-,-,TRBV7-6,CASSFLYSLQETQYF,TGTGCCAGCAGCTTTTTGTACAGCCTCCAAGAGACCCAGTACTTC
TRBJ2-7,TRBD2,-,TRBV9,CASSATSGGYEQYF,TGTGCCAGCAGCGCGACTAGCGGGGGATACGAGCAGTACTTC
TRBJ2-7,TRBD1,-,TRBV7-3,CASSLSGDRGRYEQYF,TGTGCCAGCAGCTTATCCGGGGACAGGGGGCGCTACGAGCAGTACTTC
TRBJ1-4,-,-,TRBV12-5,CASAPGQLEKLFF,TGTGCTAGTGCCCCTGGACAGCTTGAAAAACTGTTTTTT